This TCR beta chain originates from a study of blood T cell repertoires in COVID-19. Overall study: T cells, B-cell-depleted T cells, or PBMCs provided the cDNA or gDNA that served as material.

TCRdb's table, derived via immunoSEQ multiplex PCR, lists solely in-frame clones and lacks some. The sample yields about 90,000 clones, less than 85% seen once. Germline trimming cut 4 bases from V and 0 bases from J; bases unmatched to any gene: 6. CDR3 length equals 17 residues. Germline loops: CDR1 SNHLY, CDR2 FYNNEI. This rearrangement joins TRBV2 to TRBJ2-1; 10 bases are shared with TRBD2. Sample: peripheral blood. This sequence was found in a man between 70 and 80 years old with acute or convalescent COVID-19. The CDR3 protein is CASSGGLAFSSYNEQFF. The CDR3 DNA reads TGTGCCAGCAGTGGGGGACTAGCGTTTAGCTCCTACAATGAGCAGTTCTTC.